Listed here are 2 T cell receptor beta chains from one sample, sequenced in a study of T cell responses to AZD1222 COVID-19 vaccine. Libraries were prepared by immunoSEQ multiplex PCR; TCRdb keeps only in-frame clonotypes and omits some of them. This sample has about 60,000 clones; 70% to 80% occur once, and the top ten carry roughly 4%. The source was peripheral blood, collected 28 days after the second AZD1222 dose. The source of these receptors is an adult who received the AZD1222 COVID-19 vaccine.

V gene TRBV19 combines with J gene TRBJ1-2; D ambiguous. This CDR3 is 15 amino acids long. CDR1 and CDR2 (germline): LNHDA, SQIVND (reference sequence). The V end lost 4 bases, the J end lost 6 bases, and 18 bases lay between the germline ends. Here the CDR3 reads CASSTSSLSRDGYTF. The DNA for the CDR3 is TGTGCCAGTAGTACATCCTCCTTGAGTCGCGATGGCTACACCTTC.

The chain joins TRBV28 to TRBJ2-6; either TRBD1 or TRBD2 may fit D (5 bases each). The CDR3 is 17 residues long. V lost 5 bases to trimming and J lost 4 bases, with 18 bases between them. CDR1 is MDHEN and CDR2 is SYDVKM in the germline V gene. CDR3 amino acids: CASSLGQGAMGANVLTF. CDR3 DNA sequence: TGTGCCAGCAGTCTAGGGCAGGGAGCGATGGGGGCCAACGTCCTGACTTTC. Full variable domain (missing parts from reference TRBV28 and TRBJ2-6): DVKVTQSSRYLVKRTGEKVFLECVQDMDHENMFWYRQDPGLGLRLIYFSYDVKMKEKGDIPEGYSVSREKKERFSLILESASTNQTSMYLCASSLGQGAMGANVLTFGAGSRLTVL.